This T cell receptor (beta chain) was sequenced during a study of T cell responses to AZD1222 COVID-19 vaccine. Study conclusions and caveats: The study found Spike-specific TCR breadth and depth rose after two AZD1222 doses.

This CDR3 is built from 15 residues. V gave up 5 bases and J gave up 0 bases, with 10 bases separating them. In germline, CDR1 is SEHNR, CDR2 FQNEAQ (reference sequence). As regards this clone: Its antigen is currently unknown.

Method: immunoSEQ multiplex PCR; TCRdb's copy keeps in-frame clones and lacks some. Of more than 100,000 clones listed, roughly 90% are singletons. The chain combines TRBV7-9 with TRBJ2-2; D gene unclear. This TCR derives from an adult in good health. The starting material was peripheral blood, obtained on day 0 of AZD1222 vaccination. The CDR3 DNA follows: TGTGCCAGCAGCCCACGTGGAGCGAACACCGGGGAGCTGTTTTTT. This encodes CASSPRGANTGELFF.